One sample yielded the 8 T cell receptor beta chains listed below, sequenced in a study of CD8+ T cells in alopecia areata. The authors extracted RNA and reverse transcribed it into cDNA as the sequencing template. The table came from immunoSEQ multiplex PCR; TCRdb's copy has only in-frame clones and leaves some out. Found here are about 180,000 clones, 65% to 75% of them singletons; the top ten hold approximately 10%. Specimen: CD8+ T cells sorted from blood, collected at week 0. These receptors were taken from a human donor with alopecia areata.

This chain uses TRBV30 with TRBJ2-1, with a possible D match to TRBD2 (5 bases). The germline V gene has CDR1 GTSNPN and CDR2 SVGIG (reference sequence). The CDR3 runs 14 residues. The V gene lost 2 bases and the J gene lost 7 bases, with 15 bases spanning the gap. CDR3 bases: TGTGCCTGGAGTTCTGAATTTCGGGGAAATGAGCAGTTCTTC. It translates to CAWSSEFRGNEQFF.

The V call is TRBV7-9, the J call TRBJ2-3; D ambiguous. This CDR3 comprises 14 residues. Germline lookup yields CDR1 SEHNR and CDR2 FQNEAQ (reference sequence). The V end was cut by 5 bases, the J end by 2 bases, with 11 bases between. In nucleotides, the CDR3 is TGTGCCAGCAGCCAACTCGGATCCACAGATACGCAGTATTTT. This codes for CASSQLGSTDTQYF. The variable domain in full, with the rest retrieved from reference TRBV7-9 and TRBJ2-3, is DTGVSQNPRHKITKRGQNVTFRCDPISEHNRLYWYRQTLGQGPEFLTYFQNEAQLEKSRLLSDRFSAERPKGSFSTLEIQRTEQGDSAMYLCASSQLGSTDTQYFGPGTRLTVL.

This clone was counted a few times. This sequence joins TRBV15 and TRBJ1-6; TRBD1 aligns across 7 bases. The germline CDR1 and CDR2 sequences are LNHNV and YYDKDF (reference sequence). The CDR3 runs 17 residues. J gave up 0 bases and V 3 bases, and 5 bases lay outside the gene matches. This chain's CDR3 is CATSSGTASSYNSPLHF. CDR3 sequence (DNA): TGTGCCACCAGCAGCGGGACAGCGAGCTCCTATAATTCACCCCTCCACTTT. The complete variable domain, with remaining parts taken from reference TRBV15 and TRBJ1-6, reads DAMVIQNPRYQVTQFGKPVTLSCSQTLNHNVMYWYQQKSSQAPKLLFHYYDKDFNNEADTPDNFQSRRPNTSFCFLDIRSPGLGDTAMYLCATSSGTASSYNSPLHFGNGTRLTVT.

This clone was seen only once. The chain has TRBV7-6 and TRBJ1-2; possibly TRBD1 for D (5 bases). This CDR3 has 15 amino acids. Trimming removed 1 base from V and 8 bases from J, with 17 bases in between. Germline CDR1 SGHVS, CDR2 FNYEAQ. CDR3 sequence reads: CASSLGVGGLEGYTF. CDR3 in DNA: TGTGCCAGCAGCTTAGGCGTCGGGGGGTTGGAGGGCTACACCTTC.

The chain recombines TRBV27 with TRBJ1-5; D gene unclear. Germline V CDR1 and CDR2: MNHEY, SMNVEV (reference sequence). The CDR3 covers 13 residues. Trimming shortened V by 4 bases and J by 14 bases, and 18 bases separated the two germline ends. This CDR3 is CASSSNSRRPKHF. The DNA for the CDR3 is TGTGCCAGCAGTTCCAACTCTAGACGGCCTAAGCATTTT.

The V and J genes are TRBV7-9 and TRBJ1-2; 9 bases fit TRBD1. The ends lost 8 bases at V and 7 bases at J; junction bases unmatched: 17. This CDR3 comprises 16 residues. Germline values: CDR1 SEHNR, CDR2 FQNEAQ (reference sequence). In DNA, the CDR3 is TGTGCCAGCGACATACAAGGAGGACAGGGGATAAGTGGCTACACCTTC. It yields the protein CASDIQGGQGISGYTF.

The V gene is TRBV25-1, the J gene TRBJ2-1; D is unresolved. The germline V and J ends were trimmed by 3 bases and 11 bases, with 11 bases remaining between them. In germline, CDR1 is MGHDK, CDR2 SYGVNS. The CDR3 is 12 amino acids. CDR3: CASSEERQQQFF. The CDR3 DNA sequence: TGTGCCAGCAGTGAGGAAAGGCAGCAGCAGTTCTTC.

J is TRBJ2-1 and V is TRBV7-6; D is unresolved. Trimming removed 1 base at V and 0 bases at J, with 7 bases between. CDR3 length: 15 residues. CDR1 is SGHVS, CDR2 FNYEAQ, per germline. The CDR3 sequence: CASSLVGLSYNEQFF. CDR3 bases: TGTGCCAGCAGCTTAGTAGGTCTCTCCTACAATGAGCAGTTCTTC. Full variable domain (remainder filled in from reference TRBV7-6 and TRBJ2-1): GAGVSQSPRYKVTKRGQDVALRCDPISGHVSLYWYRQALGQGPEFLTYFNYEAQQDKSGLPNDRFSAERPEGSISTLTIQRTEQRDSAMYRCASSLVGLSYNEQFFGPGTRLTVL.